The 21 T cell receptor beta chains in this list originate from one sample, sequenced in a study of blood T cell repertoires in COVID-19. The method was immunoSEQ multiplex PCR; TCRdb's version includes in-frame clones alone and lacks a portion of them. The table records just over 650,000 clones, around 90% of them present only once. Sequencing used peripheral blood. Receptors were obtained from a woman younger than 35 with acute or convalescent COVID-19.

The chain has TRBV7-3 and TRBJ1-2, with D possibly TRBD1 on 5 matching bases. The CDR3 is 14 residues long. Germline V gene sequence: CDR1 SGHTA, CDR2 FQGTGA. Trimming stripped 0 bases from V and 8 bases from J, with 13 bases between. CDR3 in amino acids: CASSLTRDGGGYTF. For the CDR3, the DNA is TGTGCCAGCAGCTTAACGAGGGACGGGGGAGGCTACACCTTC.

The gene calls are TRBV6-5 and TRBJ1-3; TRBD1 might be the D (5 bases). Looked up from germline, CDR1 is MNHEY and CDR2 is SVGAGI. The ends were cut back, 10 bases at V and 0 bases at J, with 13 bases in the middle. The CDR3 totals 14 residues. CDR3 sequence: CATARTLSGNTIYF. For the CDR3, the DNA is TGTGCCACCGCCAGGACACTCTCTGGAAACACCATATATTTT.

The J gene is TRBJ1-2, the V gene TRBV4-1; 7 bases are a match to TRBD1. J lost 4 bases, V lost 1 base, and 6 bases had no gene match. The CDR3 is made up of 15 amino acids. The germline V gene has CDR1 MGHRA and CDR2 YSYEKL. The CDR3 coding sequence is TGCGCCAGCAGCCAAGCCCACGGGACAGTCTATGGCTACACCTTC. Protein: CASSQAHGTVYGYTF.

This clone has just one count. The rearrangement uses TRBV4-1 and TRBJ1-2; D perhaps matches TRBD1 (5 bases). CDR3 length equals 15 residues. Germline assignment: CDR1 MGHRA and CDR2 YSYEKL. V lost 0 bases and J lost 4, with 12 bases in between. CDR3 in amino acids: CASSQDFQGPYGYTF. DNA of the CDR3: TGCGCCAGCAGCCAAGACTTCCAGGGCCCCTATGGCTACACCTTC.

This clone was counted only a few times. The gene calls are TRBV7-9 and TRBJ2-2; D perhaps matches TRBD1 (5 bases). Trimming took off 5 bases at V and 4 bases at J, with 14 bases between the two ends. The CDR3 spans 15 residues. Germline V gives CDR1 SEHNR, CDR2 FQNEAQ (reference sequence). CDR3 coding DNA: TGTGCCAGCAGCCTTAAAGGGGTTGGCACCGGGGAGCTGTTTTTT. Protein sequence: CASSLKGVGTGELFF.

For this clone: Additional DNA sequences in this sample encode the identical CDR3. The chain employs TRBV5-1 and TRBJ2-7, with 8 bases lining up with TRBD1. The J segment lost 2 bases and the V segment lost 0 bases, leaving 1 base of the junction unmatched. The CDR3 is 14 amino acids. CDR1 SGHRS and CDR2 YFSETQ come from the germline V gene. DNA for the CDR3: TGCGCCAGCAGCTTGGGGACAGGGACCTACGAGCAGTACTTC. Amino acids: CASSLGTGTYEQYF.

The chain is built from TRBV4-1 and TRBJ2-3, with 7 nucleotides matching TRBD1. Germline CDR1 reads MGHRA; CDR2 reads YSYEKL. Trimming at V came to 2 bases and at J to 3 bases, leaving 8 bases not matched to a gene. This CDR3 comprises 16 residues. The CDR3 bases are TGCGCCAGCAGCCAAAGCACGCGACAGGGAACAGATACGCAGTATTTT. Its protein product is CASSQSTRQGTDTQYF.

The genes are TRBV5-1 and TRBJ2-4; perhaps TRBD2 as D (6 bases). CDR3 length: 16 amino acids. Germline V gene lookup returns CDR1 SGHRS and CDR2 YFSETQ. The V end lost 4 bases, the J end lost 2 bases, and 16 bases lay between the germline ends. CDR3: CASSPEGIPPKNIQYF. The CDR3 bases are TGCGCCAGCAGCCCGGAGGGGATCCCCCCCAAAAACATTCAGTACTTC. Full variable domain (remainder filled in from reference TRBV5-1 and TRBJ2-4): KAGVTQTPRYLIKTRGQQVTLSCSPISGHRSVSWYQQTPGQGLQFLFEYFSETQRNKGNFPGRFSGRQFSNSRSEMNVSTLELGDSALYLCASSPEGIPPKNIQYFGAGTRLSVL.

This chain connects TRBV5-4 to TRBJ1-6; D gene unclear. The CDR3 runs to 14 residues. Trimming left V 4 bases short and J 9 bases short, with 14 bases between. From germline, CDR1 is SGHNT and CDR2 YYREEE (reference sequence). CDR3 DNA: TGTGCCAGCAGCACCGAGGTTCTCGGTTCACCCCTCCACTTT. Translating gives CASSTEVLGSPLHF. Full variable domain (remainder filled in from reference TRBV5-4 and TRBJ1-6): ETGVTQSPTHLIKTRGQQVTLRCSSQSGHNTVSWYQQALGQGPQFIFQYYREEENGRGNFPPRFSGLQFPNYSSELNVNALELDDSALYLCASSTEVLGSPLHFGNGTRLTVT.

J is TRBJ1-3 and V is TRBV4-2; TRBD1 aligns across 8 bases. J was trimmed by 8 bases and V by 4 bases; bases with no gene match: 4. The germline gives CDR1 LGHNA, CDR2 YNFKEQ. The CDR3 covers 13 residues. This chain's CDR3 is CASSPTGADTIYF. The CDR3 nucleotides read TGTGCCAGCAGCCCGACAGGGGCGGACACCATATATTTT.

The chain joins TRBV6-2 or TRBV6-3 to TRBJ2-3; 9 positions match TRBD1. Germline CDR1 MNHEY, CDR2 SVGEGT. This CDR3 has 18 residues. With V trimmed by 0 bases and J by 6 bases, 13 bases remained unmatched. CDR3 DNA: TGTGCCAGCAGTTACTCCGGCCGGAGCGGGACAGGGCCGGATACGCAGTATTTT. Encoded protein: CASSYSGRSGTGPDTQYF.

The chain couples TRBV12-5 to TRBJ1-1; a weak D match, TRBD1 (6 bases). The CDR3 length is 14 residues. V was trimmed by 6 bases and J by 4 bases, leaving 15 bases between them. CDR1 and CDR2 (germline): LGHNT, FRNRAP. CDR3 bases: TGTGCTAGTGGGGAGACAGGAGGTTCCACTGAAGCTTTCTTT. Its protein is CASGETGGSTEAFF. Based on the CDR3 plus reference TRBV12-5 and TRBJ1-1, the full variable domain is DARVTQTPRHKVTEMGQEVTMRCQPILGHNTVFWYRQTMMQGLELLAYFRNRAPLDDSGMPKDRFSAEMPDATLATLKIQPSEPRDSAVYFCASGETGGSTEAFFGQGTRLTVV.

The sample holds one count of this clone. The J gene is TRBJ2-3, the V gene TRBV19, with D possibly being TRBD2 (5 bases). Germline V gives CDR1 LNHDA, CDR2 SQIVND (reference sequence). CDR3 size: 13 residues. V lost 5 bases, J lost 4 bases, and 10 bases lay in between. The CDR3 coding sequence is TGTGCCAGTAGTTGGGTTAGCGCAGATACGCAGTATTTT. This encodes CASSWVSADTQYF.

There are a few counts of this clone. Additional DNA sequences in this sample encode the identical CDR3. The chain couples TRBV5-6 to TRBJ1-6; 9 bases match TRBD1. CDR1 and CDR2 (germline): SGHDT, YYEEEE. CDR3 length: 15 amino acids. V trimming: 1 base; J trimming: 6 bases; junction bases outside the gene matches: 2. CDR3 amino acids: CASSLSGQGNSPLHF. The CDR3 DNA follows: TGTGCCAGCAGCTTGTCGGGACAGGGTAATTCACCCCTCCACTTT.

The V and J genes are TRBV2 and TRBJ1-2; perhaps TRBD1 as D (5 bases). The CDR3 has 12 amino acids. CDR1 SNHLY and CDR2 FYNNEI come from the germline V gene. Deletions cut 1 base from V and 5 bases from J, with 5 bases between. The CDR3 DNA sequence: TGTGCCAGCAGTGAAGAGGGGTATGGCTACACCTTC. Encoded protein: CASSEEGYGYTF.

The rearrangement uses TRBV11-2 and TRBJ1-1; D not resolved. The germline V and J ends were trimmed by 5 bases and 4 bases, with 8 bases remaining between them. Germline assignment: CDR1 SGHAT and CDR2 FQNNGV. This CDR3 spans 12 amino acids. The CDR3 DNA sequence: TGTGCCAGCAGCCTATTTCCCACTGAAGCTTTCTTT. It encodes CASSLFPTEAFF. The full variable domain, with the rest looked up from reference TRBV11-2 and TRBJ1-1, is EAGVAQSPRYKIIEKRQSVAFWCNPISGHATLYWYQQILGQGPKLLIQFQNNGVVDDSQLPKDRFSAERLKGVDSTLKIQPAKLEDSAVYLCASSLFPTEAFFGQGTRLTVV.

The chain couples TRBV7-2 to TRBJ1-1; D is possibly TRBD1 (5 bases). Germline V gene lookup returns CDR1 SGHTA and CDR2 FQGNSA. Trimming pared 5 bases from V and 1 base from J, leaving 11 bases between. The CDR3 contains 14 residues. The CDR3 loop is CASSPWGRNTEAFF. The CDR3 region has the DNA TGTGCCAGCAGCCCCTGGGGCCGGAACACTGAAGCTTTCTTT.

The gene calls are TRBV7-9 and TRBJ2-5; tentative D call: TRBD1 (6 bases). The V end was cut by 5 bases, the J end by 5 bases, with 21 bases between. The CDR3 has 16 amino acids. Germline V lookup: CDR1 SEHNR, CDR2 FQNEAQ (reference sequence). The CDR3 bases are TGTGCCAGCAGCAAAACAAACTCAGGGGTCGCGGAGACCCAGTACTTC. As protein: CASSKTNSGVAETQYF.

The chain joins TRBV5-1 to TRBJ2-1, with 10 positions matching TRBD1. V dropped 2 bases and J dropped 4; count of bases not matched to a gene: 3. The CDR3 has 15 amino acids. Germline V gene sequence: CDR1 SGHRS, CDR2 YFSETQ. The CDR3 sequence: CASSFRDRGYNEQFF. The DNA for the CDR3 is TGCGCCAGCAGCTTCCGGGACAGGGGTTACAATGAGCAGTTCTTC.

The V and J genes are TRBV5-1 and TRBJ2-1; possibly TRBD1 for D (6 bases). Germline CDR1 SGHRS, CDR2 YFSETQ. The length of the CDR3 is 13 residues. Trimming removed 9 bases at V and 15 bases at J, with 25 bases between. The DNA of the CDR3 is TGCGCCACCAGACATGACGATAAGGGGGTGCTGTTCTTC. Amino acid sequence: CATRHDDKGVLFF.

The chain carries TRBV19 and TRBJ2-1, with D perhaps TRBD1 (6 bases). Germline V gene lookup returns CDR1 LNHDA and CDR2 SQIVND (reference sequence). This CDR3 is built from 13 residues. V gave up 9 bases and J gave up 6 bases, with 15 bases separating them. In DNA form, the CDR3 reads TGTGCCAGCCAGGACAGAGGACCCAATGAGCAGTTCTTC. Translated: CASQDRGPNEQFF.